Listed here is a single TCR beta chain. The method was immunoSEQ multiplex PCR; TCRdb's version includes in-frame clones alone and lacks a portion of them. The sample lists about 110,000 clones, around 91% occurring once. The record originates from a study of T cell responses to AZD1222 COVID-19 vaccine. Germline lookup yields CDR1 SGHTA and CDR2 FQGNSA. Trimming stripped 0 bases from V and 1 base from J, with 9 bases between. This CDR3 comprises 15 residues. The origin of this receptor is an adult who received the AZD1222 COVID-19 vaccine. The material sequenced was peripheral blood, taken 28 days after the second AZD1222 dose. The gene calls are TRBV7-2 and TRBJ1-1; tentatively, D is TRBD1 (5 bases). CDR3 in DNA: TGTGCCAGCAGCTTAGCCCCCGGGGCGAACACTGAAGCTTTCTTT. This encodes CASSLAPGANTEAFF.